This TCR beta chain was identified during a study of shared T cell receptors in the human thymus. This CDR3 has 13 residues. V was clipped by 4 bases and J by 3 bases; unmatched bases: 3. In germline, CDR1 is SGHNT, CDR2 YYREEE (reference sequence). Clones were read by immunoSEQ multiplex PCR, and TCRdb kept only the in-frame ones, dropping some. Seen here are about 380,000 clones, about 95% observed once, and the top ten hold about 0.02%. Only one count was recorded for this clone. The sequence was obtained from a human donor. The specimen sequenced was thymocytes. The chain uses TRBV5-4 and TRBJ2-7; 8 nucleotides agree with TRBD1. The chain's CDR3 is CASSRQGLYEQYF. The CDR3 DNA reads as TGTGCCAGCAGCCGACAGGGGCTCTACGAGCAGTACTTC.